One and the same sample provided the 3 T cell receptor beta chains below, sequenced in a study of T cell repertoires in cytomegalovirus infection. These receptors lack a known antigen. Via MiXCR, TCRdb re-called the reads, giving one row per CDR3 protein. Of fewer than 1,000,000 distinct CDR3 sequences listed, under 40% are singletons. The sequencing here drew on cultured CD8+ T cells from PBMCs, taken from culture after CMV antigen stimulation. The receptors shown here come from a human donor in good health (CMV status not recorded). Some clones in this sample may be carry-over from other donors' samples.

The chain has TRBV6-1 and TRBJ1-1; D perhaps matches TRBD1 (6 bases). Germline V CDR1 and CDR2: MNHNS, SASEGT. The CDR3 loop spans 18 amino acids. The germline V and J ends were trimmed by 6 bases and 0 bases, with 23 bases remaining between them. In nucleotides, the CDR3 is TGTGCCAGCAGAACTACTAGGGACATCTTAGGGATGAACACTGAAGCTTTCTTT. The encoded protein is CASRTTRDILGMNTEAFF.

V usage is TRBV7-9 and J usage is TRBJ2-7; the match to TRBD1 covers 8 bases. Germline-derived CDR1 and CDR2 are SEHNR and FQNEAQ (reference sequence). V shed 3 bases and J 2 bases; nucleotides not matched to a gene: 3. The length of the CDR3 is 14 residues. CDR3 sequence reads: CASSFQGATYEQYF. CDR3 sequence (DNA): TGTGCCAGCAGCTTTCAGGGGGCCACCTACGAGCAGTACTTC.

The chain links TRBV2 to TRBJ2-3; a possible D gene is TRBD2 (6 bases). CDR1 and CDR2 (germline): SNHLY, FYNNEI. V lost 6 bases, J lost 0 bases, and 13 bases lay in between. This CDR3 is built from 15 residues. CDR3 residues: CASRVSGTSTDTQYF. The CDR3 DNA reads TGTGCCAGCAGGGTTAGCGGTACTAGCACAGATACGCAGTATTTT.